This paragraph reports one T cell receptor (beta chain). This entry is derived from a study of shared T cell receptors in the human thymus. Germline assignment: CDR1 MDHEN and CDR2 SYDVKM. Trimming cost V 0 bases and J 0 bases; bases outside gene matches: 6. There are 20 residues in the CDR3. Libraries were prepared by immunoSEQ multiplex PCR; TCRdb keeps only in-frame clonotypes and omits some of them. The top ten hold roughly 0.02% of the sample, which has hundreds of thousands of clones, roughly 94% seen once. This clonotype originated in a human donor. The chain recombines TRBV28 with TRBJ2-6; 12 bases line up with TRBD2. The source material was thymocytes. The CDR3 spells CASSLCSTSGGSSGANVLTF. CDR3 DNA sequence: TGTGCCAGCAGTTTATGTTCGACTAGCGGGGGAAGCTCTGGGGCCAACGTCCTGACTTTC.